This T cell receptor (beta chain) was obtained from a study of blood T cell repertoires in COVID-19. After removal of 5 bases from V and 7 bases from J, the junction contained 7 bases not matched to a gene. Germline V CDR1 and CDR2: SGHNT, YENEEA. The length of the CDR3 is 16 residues. The repertoire was sequenced with immunoSEQ multiplex PCR; TCRdb's copy has only in-frame clones and lacks some. This table has 150,000 to 200,000 clones, 89% appearing once. This clonotype was obtained from a man aged 35 to 55 with acute or convalescent COVID-19. The chain combines TRBV11-3 with TRBJ2-1; 14 bases agree with TRBD2. Input material: peripheral blood. The CDR3 here is CASSRWTSGGPNEQFF. The CDR3 DNA reads as TGTGCCAGCAGCCGGTGGACTAGCGGGGGGCCGAATGAGCAGTTCTTC.